The T cell receptor beta chain described here comes from a study of blood T cell repertoires in COVID-19. For the study at large: Whether acute or convalescent, the COVID-19 samples came from the United States, Italy and Spain. PBMCs, B-cell-depleted T cells, or T cells were the source of the cDNA or gDNA that made up the material.

Per the germline V gene, CDR1 is LGHNT and CDR2 is FRNRAP. The CDR3 contains 17 residues. Trimming removed 0 bases from V and 8 bases from J; junction bases left unmatched: 8. Per the authors' pipeline: Reference gene primer amplification in the assay estimated nucleated cell counts. Profiled with immunoSEQ multiplex PCR; TCRdb holds only in-frame clones, not every one. Clonal size and the V and J genes are those of that table, whereas D and trimming came from the DNA. The profile shows 200,000 to 250,000 clones, roughly 75% of them singletons. The sample consisted of peripheral blood. This sequence originates from a woman aged 65 to 85 with acute or convalescent COVID-19. The chain uses TRBV12-5 and TRBJ2-1; 12 nucleotides align to TRBD1. The CDR3 loop reads CASGLVTWGQGAHEQFF. The CDR3 nucleotides read TGTGCTAGTGGTTTGGTGACGTGGGGACAGGGGGCTCATGAGCAGTTCTTC. The whole variable domain, filled in from reference TRBV12-5 and TRBJ2-1, reads DARVTQTPRHKVTEMGQEVTMRCQPILGHNTVFWYRQTMMQGLELLAYFRNRAPLDDSGMPKDRFSAEMPDATLATLKIQPSEPRDSAVYFCASGLVTWGQGAHEQFFGPGTRLTVL.